These 32 T cell receptor beta chains were sequenced from one sample in a study of graft-versus-host responses after intestinal transplantation (dated by TCRdb to the early 2020s). The sample's time point label, in plain terms: cells obtained before transplantation from donor or recipient. No antigen has been identified for these receptors. The library was prepared using the immunoSEQ multiplex PCR assay. TCRdb took over this immuneACCESS table, retaining in-frame rearrangements with V and J assigned. Such tables are incomplete; in checked studies, under half of the missing clones stem from an unresolved V gene, and the remainder is unexplained. Here the sample has 62,000 or so clones; 85% to 95% occur a single time. The top ten clonotypes cover roughly 1.6% of the sample. Specimen: unstimulated CD8+ T cells sorted from spleen or lymph node cells, collected before transplant. All receptors derive from a human donor who was the organ donor for an intestinal transplant.

The rearrangement joins TRBV9 to TRBJ2-7; D is perhaps TRBD2 (5 bases). Germline values: CDR1 SGDLS, CDR2 YYNGEE. Trimming shortened V by 0 bases and J by 2 bases, and 12 bases separated the two germline ends. The CDR3 is 15 amino acids. CDR3: CASSVDPAATYEQYF. Written as DNA, the CDR3 is TGTGCCAGCAGCGTAGATCCAGCGGCGACCTACGAGCAGTACTTC. The whole variable domain, filled in from reference TRBV9 and TRBJ2-7, reads DSGVTQTPKHLITATGQRVTLRCSPRSGDLSVYWYQQSLDQGLQFLIQYYNGEERAKGNILERFSAQQFPDLHSELNLSSLELGDSALYFCASSVDPAATYEQYFGPGTRLTVT.

The genes are TRBV15 and TRBJ2-7; tentative D call: TRBD1 (6 bases). The CDR3 is 15 residues long. Germline V lookup: CDR1 LNHNV, CDR2 YYDKDF (reference sequence). V gave up 5 bases and J gave up 3 bases, with 17 bases separating them. The CDR3 DNA follows: TGTGCCACCAGCGCCGACAGGAGAACTTACTACGAGCAGTACTTC. Its translation is CATSADRRTYYEQYF.

The chain links TRBV19 to TRBJ2-3; D unclear. V shed 8 bases and J shed 1 base, with 13 bases lying between them. The CDR3 is 14 residues long. Germline CDR1 LNHDA, CDR2 SQIVND (reference sequence). The CDR3 reads CASQGRQGTDTQYF. The CDR3 nucleotides read TGTGCCAGTCAAGGAAGGCAGGGCACAGATACGCAGTATTTT.

This clone was recorded only once. J is TRBJ2-1 and V is TRBV4-1; 8 positions agree with TRBD2. Germline CDR1 is MGHRA and CDR2 is YSYEKL. The V gene end was trimmed by 3 bases and the J gene end by 4 bases; junction bases not matched to a gene: 14. The CDR3 length is 18 residues. CDR3 nucleotides: TGCGCCAGCAGCCACCCCAAACAAGGCCAGCGGGGGTACAATGAGCAGTTCTTC. Translation: CASSHPKQGQRGYNEQFF.

V usage is TRBV10-3 and J usage is TRBJ2-7, with D tentatively TRBD2 (6 bases). The length of the CDR3 is 13 residues. Germline assignment: CDR1 ENHRY and CDR2 SYGVKD. V shed 4 bases and J shed 1 base, with 8 bases lying between them. Here the CDR3 DNA reads TGTGCCATCAGTGTGGAGGGATCCTACGAGCAGTACTTC. It specifies CAISVEGSYEQYF.

The rearrangement uses TRBV7-2 and TRBJ1-5; 7 bases align to TRBD1. Germline V gene data show CDR1 as SGHTA and CDR2 as FQGNSA. Losses at the gene ends were 1 base for V and 6 bases for J; bases not matched to a gene: 6. CDR3 length: 15 amino acids. CDR3 nucleotide sequence: TGTGCCAGCAGCTTAGTTACAGGGGATAGTCAGCCCCAGCATTTT. It codes for CASSLVTGDSQPQHF.

V is TRBV10-1 and J is TRBJ2-1, with 11 bases that match TRBD2. Per germline, CDR1 WNHNN and CDR2 SYGVQD (reference sequence). V shed 3 bases and J 6 bases; nucleotides not matched to a gene: 10. CDR3 length: 17 residues. The CDR3 bases are TGCGCCAGCAGTGACCCTCGACTAGCGGGAATGGGCAATGAGCAGTTCTTC. This translates into CASSDPRLAGMGNEQFF.

The chain carries TRBV9 and TRBJ2-3; 8 bases fit TRBD1. CDR1 is SGDLS and CDR2 is YYNGEE in the germline V gene. Germline trimming cut 2 bases from V and 4 bases from J; bases unmatched to any gene: 6. The CDR3 extends over 15 amino acids. CDR3 region: CASSVTGDGADTQYF. The CDR3 DNA is TGTGCCAGCAGCGTGACAGGGGATGGAGCAGATACGCAGTATTTT.

V and J are TRBV4-1 and TRBJ1-1, with D possibly matching TRBD1 (6 bases). With 0 bases removed from V and 4 bases from J, the gap between germline ends came to 15 bases. The CDR3 is made up of 16 amino acids. Germline CDR1 MGHRA, CDR2 YSYEKL. CDR3 in amino acids: CASSQESPEGGTEAFF. As DNA, the CDR3 is TGCGCCAGCAGCCAAGAGTCCCCGGAAGGGGGCACTGAAGCTTTCTTT.

The genes are TRBV7-3 and TRBJ2-2; D is uncertain. Germline-derived CDR1 and CDR2 are SGHTA and FQGTGA. The CDR3 consists of 13 residues. V dropped 5 bases and J dropped 6 bases, with 10 bases sitting between them. For the CDR3, the DNA is TGTGCCAGCAGCCTCACCGGGTCCGGGGAGCTGTTTTTT. Its protein product is CASSLTGSGELFF.

This clone was detected only a few times. The chain carries TRBV6-4 and TRBJ2-3, with TRBD2 identical over 10 bases. Trimming cost V 4 bases and J 3 bases; bases outside gene matches: 4. Germline CDR1 MRHNA, CDR2 SNTAGT. The CDR3 covers 15 residues. CDR3 coding DNA: TGTGCCAGCAGTGCCTTAGCGGGAGGTACAGATACGCAGTATTTT. Its protein is CASSALAGGTDTQYF.

This clone was observed once. This sequence joins TRBV9 and TRBJ2-3, with a tentative D call TRBD2 (6 bases). Looked up from germline, CDR1 is SGDLS and CDR2 is YYNGEE. V shed 0 bases and J shed 2 bases, with 13 bases lying between them. The CDR3 runs to 16 residues. CDR3 protein: CASSVVGRGTTDTQYF. The DNA for the CDR3 is TGTGCCAGCAGCGTAGTTGGGCGGGGTACCACAGATACGCAGTATTTT.

V and J are TRBV19 and TRBJ2-5, with D tentatively TRBD2 (6 bases). CDR3 length: 14 amino acids. Trimming took 3 bases from V and 3 from J, leaving 11 bases between them. In germline, CDR1 is LNHDA, CDR2 SQIVND (reference sequence). The CDR3 sequence is CASSMRDEKETQYF. CDR3 nucleotides: TGTGCCAGTAGTATGCGGGACGAGAAAGAGACCCAGTACTTC.

This chain connects TRBV9 to TRBJ2-7; D unresolved. CDR1 SGDLS and CDR2 YYNGEE come from the germline V gene. The CDR3 length is 14 residues. The germline V and J ends were trimmed by 4 bases and 0 bases, with 11 bases remaining between them. CDR3 in DNA: TGTGCCAGCAGCACCAGTCCACGCTCCTACGAGCAGTACTTC. This sequence encodes CASSTSPRSYEQYF.

This clone showed up just a few times. The chain couples TRBV29-1 to TRBJ2-7; TRBD1 is a possible D gene (6 bases). Germline CDR1 reads SQVTM; CDR2 reads ANQGSEA. V was cut by 2 bases and J by 6 bases, with 20 bases left in between. The CDR3 consists of 15 residues. The CDR3 DNA is TGCAGCGTTGAAAAAAACAGGGATGGTTATAGCGAGCAGTACTTC. Translation gives CSVEKNRDGYSEQYF.

V gene TRBV28 combines with J gene TRBJ2-6; TRBD1 aligns across 7 bases. J lost 2 bases, V lost 5 bases, and 12 bases had no gene match. Germline V gene lookup returns CDR1 MDHEN and CDR2 SYDVKM. This CDR3 is 18 amino acids long. CDR3 loop: CASSLNLIQGPGANVLTF. In DNA form, the CDR3 reads TGTGCCAGCAGTCTAAACCTTATACAGGGGCCTGGGGCCAACGTCCTGACTTTC.

This clone was observed a handful of times. The V and J genes are TRBV4-3 and TRBJ2-7; 7 positions agree with TRBD1. The CDR3 has 15 residues. Trimming at V came to 2 bases and at J to 2 bases, leaving 6 bases not matched to a gene. The germline V gene has CDR1 LGHNA and CDR2 YSLEER. CDR3: CASSQTGETAYEQYF. CDR3 nucleotide sequence: TGCGCCAGCAGCCAAACAGGGGAAACCGCCTACGAGCAGTACTTC.

The chain uses TRBV29-1 and TRBJ2-3, with D tentatively TRBD2 (7 bases). This CDR3 is built from 17 residues. Trimming pared 5 bases from V and 4 bases from J, leaving 25 bases between. CDR1 is SQVTM, CDR2 ANQGSEA, per germline. The CDR3 loop reads CSVPTWGGFVISDTQYF. CDR3 DNA: TGCAGCGTTCCTACTTGGGGGGGCTTTGTTATATCAGATACGCAGTATTTT.

The chain uses TRBV2 and TRBJ2-5; 7 bases align to TRBD1. The J call is uncertain, as TRBJ2-7 better fits the DNA end. The germline V gene has CDR1 SNHLY and CDR2 FYNNEI. The CDR3 has 17 residues. CDR3 DNA sequence: TGTGCCAGCAGTGTAGACCTCGGGGACAGCTTAAACTACGAGCAGTACTTC. It translates to CASSVDLGDSLNYEQYF.

This chain joins TRBV9 and TRBJ2-1, with 9 bases matching TRBD2. Germline values: CDR1 SGDLS, CDR2 YYNGEE. V dropped 0 bases and J dropped 7; count of bases not matched to a gene: 8. This CDR3 region has 16 residues. For the CDR3, the DNA is TGTGCCAGCAGCGTAGCCGGGACTAGCTACGGGAATGAGCAGTTCTTC. It codes for CASSVAGTSYGNEQFF.

This rearrangement joins TRBV7-9 to TRBJ1-1; 7 bases fit TRBD1. Germline assignment: CDR1 SEHNR and CDR2 FQNEAQ (reference sequence). Losses at the gene ends were 5 bases for V and 6 bases for J; bases not matched to a gene: 9. The CDR3 is 14 residues long. The CDR3 nucleotides read TGTGCCAGCAGCCTAATACAGGGGCTCTCTGAAGCTTTCTTT. It encodes CASSLIQGLSEAFF. The whole variable domain, remainder taken from reference TRBV7-9 and TRBJ1-1, is DTGVSQNPRHKITKRGQNVTFRCDPISEHNRLYWYRQTLGQGPEFLTYFQNEAQLEKSRLLSDRFSAERPKGSFSTLEIQRTEQGDSAMYLCASSLIQGLSEAFFGQGTRLTVV.

This clone was counted between two and nine times. The chain couples TRBV5-6 to TRBJ1-2; maybe TRBD1 (6 bases). The V and J ends lost 4 bases and 8 bases respectively, with 18 bases between them. CDR3 length equals 14 residues. Germline V gene sequence: CDR1 SGHDT, CDR2 YYEEEE. The CDR3 spells CASSDYREGEGYTF. CDR3 DNA: TGTGCCAGCAGCGACTACAGGGAAGGAGAGGGCTACACCTTC.

The genes are TRBV7-6 and TRBJ2-1; 7 nucleotides align to TRBD2. The V segment lost 0 bases and the J segment 0 bases; nucleotides outside the gene matches: 5. The V gene's germline CDR1 is SGHVS and CDR2 FNYEAQ. The CDR3 consists of 17 residues. The CDR3 DNA reads TGTGCCAGCAGCTTAGCGCTCCCTAGCGGCTCCTACAATGAGCAGTTCTTC. Its protein is CASSLALPSGSYNEQFF.

The chain joins TRBV4-2 to TRBJ2-3; no clear D gene. The CDR3 spans 15 residues. Germline loops: CDR1 LGHNA, CDR2 YNFKEQ. V was shortened by 0 bases and J by 1 base, with 8 bases between the two germline ends. The CDR3 sequence is CASSQDTVRTDTQYF. The CDR3 nucleotides read TGTGCCAGCAGCCAAGACACAGTCCGCACAGATACGCAGTATTTT.

This clone was detected only once. The V call is TRBV28, the J call TRBJ2-2, with a tentative D call TRBD2 (6 bases). The CDR3 is 13 amino acids. The V and J ends lost 8 bases and 4 bases respectively, with 11 bases between them. Germline V gene data show CDR1 as MDHEN and CDR2 as SYDVKM. CDR3 sequence reads: CASSMTSTGELFF. Here the CDR3 DNA reads TGTGCCAGCTCGATGACTAGCACCGGGGAGCTGTTTTTT. Using reference TRBV28 and TRBJ2-2 for the parts outside the CDR3, the full variable domain is DVKVTQSSRYLVKRTGEKVFLECVQDMDHENMFWYRQDPGLGLRLIYFSYDVKMKEKGDIPEGYSVSREKKERFSLILESASTNQTSMYLCASSMTSTGELFFGEGSRLTVL.

The rearrangement joins TRBV5-1 to TRBJ2-3, with D unclear. The germline V gene has CDR1 SGHRS and CDR2 YFSETQ. The CDR3 sequence is 16 residues long. The V gene lost 2 bases and the J gene lost 2 bases, with 15 bases spanning the gap. CDR3 region: CASSLSVNPITDTQYF. The CDR3 DNA reads TGCGCCAGCAGCTTAAGCGTCAACCCGATCACAGATACGCAGTATTTT.

This chain joins TRBV6-6 and TRBJ1-3, with 11 bases aligning to TRBD1. This CDR3 region has 16 residues. The trim removed 2 bases at V and 4 bases at J, leaving 4 bases unmatched. Per the germline V gene, CDR1 is MNHNY and CDR2 is SVGAGI (reference sequence). CDR3 loop: CASSYPDRGPGNTIYF. CDR3 DNA sequence: TGTGCCAGCAGTTACCCGGACAGGGGGCCAGGAAACACCATATATTTT.

The DNA of the CDR3 is TGCGCCAGCAGCCAAGACAAGACTCGGGGTCAGCCCCAGCATTTT. Translation gives CASSQDKTRGQPQHF. The chain links TRBV4-3 to TRBJ1-5; no clear D gene. Germline values: CDR1 LGHNA, CDR2 YSLEER. This CDR3 has 15 residues. The V gene lost 0 bases and the J gene lost 6 bases, with 12 bases spanning the gap.

The CDR3 is CASSEGQGSRKTEAFF. The CDR3 DNA reads TGTGCCAGCAGCGAAGGACAGGGCAGTCGTAAAACTGAAGCTTTCTTT. The chain employs TRBV21-1 and TRBJ1-1; the table names TRBD1, a call not compared with the DNA. TRBV21-1 is termed a pseudogene. The CDR3 loop spans 16 amino acids.

The V call is TRBV28, the J call TRBJ2-5; D may be TRBD1 (6 bases). Germline CDR1 and CDR2: MDHEN and SYDVKM. CDR3 length: 14 amino acids. The V end lost 5 bases, the J end lost 4 bases, and 14 bases lay between the germline ends. CDR3 amino acids: CASSGRDNRETQYF. CDR3 DNA sequence: TGTGCCAGCAGTGGCAGGGACAATAGAGAGACCCAGTACTTC.

The V call is TRBV7-9, the J call TRBJ1-2; perhaps TRBD1 as D (6 bases). CDR1 and CDR2 from the germline V gene are SEHNR and FQNEAQ (reference sequence). CDR3 size: 15 residues. The V end was cut by 5 bases, the J end by 5 bases, with 18 bases between. The CDR3 coding sequence is TGTGCCAGCAGCGCCGGGACACCCCTCGGGTATGGCTACACCTTC. Its translation is CASSAGTPLGYGYTF.

This chain uses TRBV5-1 with TRBJ2-1; D is perhaps TRBD2 (6 bases). The V end lost 7 bases, the J end lost 10 bases, and 18 bases lay between the germline ends. The CDR3 totals 13 residues. CDR1 is SGHRS and CDR2 is YFSETQ in the germline V gene. DNA for the CDR3: TGCGCCAGCCGCGGGGATCCTTTGTGGGAGCAGTTCTTC. Translating it yields CASRGDPLWEQFF.